This TCR beta chain was sequenced in a study of control samples from healthy donors and cancer patients. The table came from immunoSEQ multiplex PCR; TCRdb's copy has only in-frame clones and leaves some out. The data hold around 110,000 clones, with more than 80% observed a single time. The CDR3 runs 16 residues. Germline CDR1 is SGHNT and CDR2 is YYREEE (reference sequence). Trimming cost V 4 bases and J 3 bases, with 19 bases left between them. The receptor was derived from a woman in her 50s with colorectal cancer. Material for sequencing was PBMCs. The chain recombines TRBV5-4 with TRBJ1-2, with a possible D match to TRBD1 (5 bases). The CDR3 loop is CASSLGPGSPYYGYTF. The CDR3, as DNA: TGTGCCAGCAGCCTGGGGCCAGGATCCCCTTACTATGGCTACACCTTC.